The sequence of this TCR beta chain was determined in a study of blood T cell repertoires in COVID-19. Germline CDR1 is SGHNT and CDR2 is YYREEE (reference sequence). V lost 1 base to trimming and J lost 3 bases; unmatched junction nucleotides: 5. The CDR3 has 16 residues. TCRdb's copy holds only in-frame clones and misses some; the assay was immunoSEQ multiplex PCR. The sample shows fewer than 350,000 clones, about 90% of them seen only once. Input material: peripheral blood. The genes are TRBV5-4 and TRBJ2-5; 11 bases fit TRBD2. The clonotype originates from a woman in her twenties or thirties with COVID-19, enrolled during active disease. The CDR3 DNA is TGTGCCAGCAGCTTGAACCTAGCGGGGGGCAAAGAGACCCAGTACTTC. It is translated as CASSLNLAGGKETQYF.